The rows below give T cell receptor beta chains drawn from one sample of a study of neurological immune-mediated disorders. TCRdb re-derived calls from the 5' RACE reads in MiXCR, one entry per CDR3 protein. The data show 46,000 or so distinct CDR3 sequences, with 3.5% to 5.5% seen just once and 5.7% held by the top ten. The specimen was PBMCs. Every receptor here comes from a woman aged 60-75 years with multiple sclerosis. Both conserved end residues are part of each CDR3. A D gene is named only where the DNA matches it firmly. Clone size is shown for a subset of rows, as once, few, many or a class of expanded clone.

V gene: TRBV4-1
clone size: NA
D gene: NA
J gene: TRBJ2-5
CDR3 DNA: TGCGCCAGCAGCATGGGACCCAACCAAGAGACCCAGTACTTC
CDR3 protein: CASSMGPNQETQYF

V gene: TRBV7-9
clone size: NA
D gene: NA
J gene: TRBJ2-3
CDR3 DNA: TGTGCCAGCAGTACCGGGAACACAGATACGCAGTATTTT
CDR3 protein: CASSTGNTDTQYF

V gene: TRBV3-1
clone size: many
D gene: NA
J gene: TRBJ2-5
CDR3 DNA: TGTGCCAGCAGCCATGAGGAAGAGACCCAGTACTTC
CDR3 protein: CASSHEEETQYF

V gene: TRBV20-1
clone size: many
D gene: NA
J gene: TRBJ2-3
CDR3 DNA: TGCAGTGCTGCAAAAAGCACAGATACGCAGTATTTT
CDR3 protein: CSAAKSTDTQYF

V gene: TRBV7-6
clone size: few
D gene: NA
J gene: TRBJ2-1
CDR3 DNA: TGTGCCAGCAGCTGGGGGGAAAATGAGCAGTTCTTC
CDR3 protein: CASSWGENEQFF

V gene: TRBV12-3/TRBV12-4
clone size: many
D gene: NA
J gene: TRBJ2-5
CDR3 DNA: TGTGCCAGCAGCCGTTTGGAGACCCAGTACTTC
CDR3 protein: CASSRLETQYF

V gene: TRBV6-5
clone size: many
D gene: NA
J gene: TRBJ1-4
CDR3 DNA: TGTGCCAGCAGTTCTGCGGGCTATGAAAAACTGTTTTTT
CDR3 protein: CASSSAGYEKLFF

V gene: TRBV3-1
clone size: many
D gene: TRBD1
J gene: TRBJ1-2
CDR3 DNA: TGTGCCAGCAGCCAAATACAGGGGTATGGCTACACCTTC
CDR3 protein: CASSQIQGYGYTF

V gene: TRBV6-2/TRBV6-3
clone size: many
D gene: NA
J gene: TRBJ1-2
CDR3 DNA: TGTGCCAGCAGTTACTTCTCGATCGGGGGGCTGGATGGCTACACCTTC
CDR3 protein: CASSYFSIGGLDGYTF

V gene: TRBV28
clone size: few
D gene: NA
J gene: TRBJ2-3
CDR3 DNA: TGTGCCAGCAGCTACATGCTCACTCGCACAGATACGCAGTATTTT
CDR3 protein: CASSYMLTRTDTQYF

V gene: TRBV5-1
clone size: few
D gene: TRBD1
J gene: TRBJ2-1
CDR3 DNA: TGCGCCAGCAGCGACCAGGGGGCGATCAATGAGCAGTTCTTC
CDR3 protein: CASSDQGAINEQFF

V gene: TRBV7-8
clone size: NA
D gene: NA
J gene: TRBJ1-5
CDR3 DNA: TGTGCCAGCAGCCCCCTCAGGGTGGGCAATCAGCCCCAGCATTTT
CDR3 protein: CASSPLRVGNQPQHF

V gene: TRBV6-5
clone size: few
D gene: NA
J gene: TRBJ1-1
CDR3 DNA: TGTGCCAGCAGTAGCCTGGGGGGGCCGGCTTTCTTT
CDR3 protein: CASSSLGGPAFF

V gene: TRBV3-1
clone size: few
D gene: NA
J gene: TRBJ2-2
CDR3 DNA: TGTGCCAGCAGCCAAGGGGGAGCCCCCGGGGAGCTGTTTTTT
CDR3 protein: CASSQGGAPGELFF

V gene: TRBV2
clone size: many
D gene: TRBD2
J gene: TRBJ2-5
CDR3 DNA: TGTGCCATGGGAGACGGACTAGCTCGAGAGACCCAGTACTTC
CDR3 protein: CAMGDGLARETQYF

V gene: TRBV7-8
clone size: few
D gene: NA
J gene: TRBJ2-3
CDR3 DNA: TGTGCCAGCAGCTTTCAAGGCCCTACAGATACGCAGTATTTT
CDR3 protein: CASSFQGPTDTQYF

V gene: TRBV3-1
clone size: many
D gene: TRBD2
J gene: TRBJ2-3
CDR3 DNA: TGTGCCAGCAGCCAGGGACTACACACAGATACGCAGTATTTT
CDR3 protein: CASSQGLHTDTQYF

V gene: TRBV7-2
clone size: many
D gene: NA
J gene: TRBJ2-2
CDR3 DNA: TGTGCCAGCACCTTTGTCGGGTCACTCACCGGGGAGCTGTTTTTT
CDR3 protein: CASTFVGSLTGELFF

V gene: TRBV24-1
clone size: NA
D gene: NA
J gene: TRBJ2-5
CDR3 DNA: TGTGCCACCAGTGATTTTGACTCAACCCAAGAGACCCAGTACTTC
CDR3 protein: CATSDFDSTQETQYF

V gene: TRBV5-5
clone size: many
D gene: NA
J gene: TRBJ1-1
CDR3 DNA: TGTGCCAGCAGCTTGGTTCTCAGGGATAGTGAAGCTTTCTTT
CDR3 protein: CASSLVLRDSEAFF

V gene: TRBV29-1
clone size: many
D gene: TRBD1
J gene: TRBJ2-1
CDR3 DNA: TGCAGTATAACAGGGGGCGAGAATGAGCAGTTCTTC
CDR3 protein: CSITGGENEQFF

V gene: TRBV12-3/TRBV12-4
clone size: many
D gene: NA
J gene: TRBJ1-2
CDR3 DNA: TGTGCCAGCAGTTCACAAGGGGTTTGGGGCTATGGCTACACCTTC
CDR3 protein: CASSSQGVWGYGYTF

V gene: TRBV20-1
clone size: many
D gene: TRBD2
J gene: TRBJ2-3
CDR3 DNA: TGCAGTGCTACTGGTGGGGGGGTTGCCTTCACAGATACGCAGTATTTT
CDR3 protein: CSATGGGVAFTDTQYF

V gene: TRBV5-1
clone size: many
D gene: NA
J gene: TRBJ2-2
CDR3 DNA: TGCGCCAGCAGCTTGGCCCTCGCCACCACCGGGGAGCTGTTTTTT
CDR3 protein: CASSLALATTGELFF

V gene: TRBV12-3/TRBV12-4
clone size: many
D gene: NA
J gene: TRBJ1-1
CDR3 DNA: TGTGCCAGCAGTACGACACGAAACACTGAAGCTTTCTTT
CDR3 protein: CASSTTRNTEAFF

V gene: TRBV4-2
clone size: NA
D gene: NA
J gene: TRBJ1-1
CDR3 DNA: TGTGCCAGCAGCCATTCTAACACCTACACTGAAGCTTTCTTT
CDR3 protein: CASSHSNTYTEAFF

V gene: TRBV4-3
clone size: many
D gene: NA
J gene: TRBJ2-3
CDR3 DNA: TGCGCCAGCAGCCAAGAACGGGGCACAGATACGCAGTATTTT
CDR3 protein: CASSQERGTDTQYF

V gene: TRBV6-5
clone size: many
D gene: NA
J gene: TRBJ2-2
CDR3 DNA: TGTGCCAGCAGTTACTGGACAGCGGCCGGGGAGCTGTTTTTT
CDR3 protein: CASSYWTAAGELFF

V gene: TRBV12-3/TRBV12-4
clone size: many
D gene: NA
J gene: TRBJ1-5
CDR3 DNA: TGTGCCAGCACCTTGGGGGGTCCCCAGCATTTT
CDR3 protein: CASTLGGPQHF

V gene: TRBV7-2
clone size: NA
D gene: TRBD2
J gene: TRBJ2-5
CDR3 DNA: TGTGCCAGCAGCTTTGGGCTAGCGGGGATGGGGGAGACCCAGTACTTC
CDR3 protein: CASSFGLAGMGETQYF

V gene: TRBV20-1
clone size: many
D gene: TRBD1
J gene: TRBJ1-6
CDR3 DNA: TGCAGTGCTCCGGACAGGGCGGTTAATTCACCCCTCCACTTT
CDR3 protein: CSAPDRAVNSPLHF

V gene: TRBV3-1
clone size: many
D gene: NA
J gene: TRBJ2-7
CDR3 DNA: TGTGCCAGCAGCCGGGACCGCCACTACGAGCAGTACTTC
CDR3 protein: CASSRDRHYEQYF

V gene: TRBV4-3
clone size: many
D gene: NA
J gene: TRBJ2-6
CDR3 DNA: TGCGCCAGCAGCCAAGCGGGCACGAACTCTGGGGCCAACGTCCTGACTTTC
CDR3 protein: CASSQAGTNSGANVLTF

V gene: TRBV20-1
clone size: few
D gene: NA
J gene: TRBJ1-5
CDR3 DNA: TGCAGTGCTAGACACCCCGGTCATACCCAGCATTTT
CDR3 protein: CSARHPGHTQHF

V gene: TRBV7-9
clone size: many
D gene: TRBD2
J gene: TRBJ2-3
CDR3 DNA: TGTGCCAGCAGCCGCAGACTAGCGGGGCTATCAGATACGCAGTATTTT
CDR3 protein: CASSRRLAGLSDTQYF

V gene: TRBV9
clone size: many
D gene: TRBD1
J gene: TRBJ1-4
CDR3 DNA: TGTGCCAGCAGCGTAGGGGGACAGGGGGCGAAACTGTTTTTT
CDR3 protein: CASSVGGQGAKLFF

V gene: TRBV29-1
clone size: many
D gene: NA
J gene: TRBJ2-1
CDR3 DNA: TGCACCGTAGCGGAACCATCCTACAATGAGCAGTTCTTC
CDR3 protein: CTVAEPSYNEQFF

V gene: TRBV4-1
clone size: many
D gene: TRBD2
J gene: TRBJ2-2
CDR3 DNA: TGCGCCAGCAGCGATAGCGGGAGAAAGGACCCAAGTAAGACCGGGGAGCTGTTTTTT
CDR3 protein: CASSDSGRKDPSKTGELFF

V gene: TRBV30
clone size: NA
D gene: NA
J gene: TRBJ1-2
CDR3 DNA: TGTGCCTGGAGTACCAACTATGGCTACACCTTC
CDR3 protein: CAWSTNYGYTF

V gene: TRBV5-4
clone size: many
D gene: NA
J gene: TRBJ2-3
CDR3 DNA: TGTGCCAGCAGCCCGGAGGGGGCAGATACGCAGTATTTT
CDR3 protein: CASSPEGADTQYF

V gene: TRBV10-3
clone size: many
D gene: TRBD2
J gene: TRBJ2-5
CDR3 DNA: TGTGCCATCAGTTGGACTAGCGGGCAAGGGACGACCCAGTACTTC
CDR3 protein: CAISWTSGQGTTQYF

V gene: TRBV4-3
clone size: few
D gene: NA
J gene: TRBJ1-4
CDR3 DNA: TGCGCCAGCAGCCAAGACGCTAATGAAAAACTGTTTTTT
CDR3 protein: CASSQDANEKLFF

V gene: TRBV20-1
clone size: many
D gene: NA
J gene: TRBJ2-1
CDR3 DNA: TGCAGTGCCCAGCCGGCTGGACCCTACAATGAGCAGTTCTTC
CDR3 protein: CSAQPAGPYNEQFF

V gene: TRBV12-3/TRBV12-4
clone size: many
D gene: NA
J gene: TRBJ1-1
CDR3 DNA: TGTGCCAGCAGGTGGCAAGCGACTGAAGCTTTCTTT
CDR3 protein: CASRWQATEAFF

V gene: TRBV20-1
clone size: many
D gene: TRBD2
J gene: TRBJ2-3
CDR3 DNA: TGCAGTGCTAGTAAAGCGGGGGTTCGCACAGATACGCAGTATTTT
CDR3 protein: CSASKAGVRTDTQYF

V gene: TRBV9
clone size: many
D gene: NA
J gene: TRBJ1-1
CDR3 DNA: TGTGCCAGCAGCGTCCGGGCCACGGACACTGAAGCTTTCTTT
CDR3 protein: CASSVRATDTEAFF

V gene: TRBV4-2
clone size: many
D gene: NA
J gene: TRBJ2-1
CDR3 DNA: TGTGCCAGCAGCCAACCCTCAGACAATGAGCAGTTCTTC
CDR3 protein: CASSQPSDNEQFF

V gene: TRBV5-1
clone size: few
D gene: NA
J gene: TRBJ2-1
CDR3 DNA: TGCGCCAGCGGACCCATTACAAACTCCTACAATGAGCAGTTCTTC
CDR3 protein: CASGPITNSYNEQFF

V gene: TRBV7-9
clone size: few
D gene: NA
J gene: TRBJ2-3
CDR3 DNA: TGTGCCAGCAGCTTTGACGGGCGCACAGATACGCAGTATTTT
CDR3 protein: CASSFDGRTDTQYF

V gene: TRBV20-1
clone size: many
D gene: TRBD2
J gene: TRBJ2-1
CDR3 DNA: TGCAGTGCTACCTCGGGAGGGCCGTACAATGAGCAGTTCTTC
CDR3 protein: CSATSGGPYNEQFF